This T cell receptor beta chain emerged from a study of blood T cell repertoires in COVID-19 (dated by TCRdb to the early 2020s). Regarding the complete study: Samples from collaborators originated in the United States, Italy and Spain and spanned both the acute and convalescent phases of COVID-19. A de-identified subject ID, COVID-19 status, age in years and sex were almost always included in the sample metadata. Deeply sampled blood TCRbeta repertoires from subjects exposed to, actively infected with, or recovered from COVID-19 were included in the dataset. The material from the prospective study consisted of cDNA or gDNA derived from T cells, B-cell-depleted T cells, or PBMCs. Where available, HLA class I and class II types were obtained from metadata supplied by the sample provider rather than from assay-based typing. The repertoires were released in a freely available public database intended as a resource for research on the immune response to SARS-CoV-2. The samples were drawn from two sources: the first 160 participants of the ongoing ImmuneRACE study, and approximately 1,300 subjects contributed by 6 global collaborators.

The CDR3 holds 12 amino acids from the cysteine to the phenylalanine. Of all the DNA, just the CDR3 is kept, 36 bases in frame from base 1. The germline V gene (reference sequence) sets CDR1 to GTSNPN and CDR2 to SVGIG. Turning to this clone: Its target antigen remains unknown. Per-nucleotide qualities are absent, and no much larger clonotype sits a single base away.

Enrolling through a virtual design, the prospective study's participants ranged in age from roughly 18 to 89 years and lived across some 23 United States geographic areas. In the prospective study, participants were assigned to cohorts based on the clinical history participants reported in a screening survey and a study questionnaire. Recovered participants in ImmuneRACE Cohort 3 were defined as having two consecutive negative NP/OP PCR tests, clearance from a healthcare professional, or resolution of symptoms. In the prospective study, mobile phlebotomists collected whole blood, serum and a nasopharyngeal or oropharyngeal swab from each participant. Additional blood draws and questionnaires over a 2-month period could optionally be provided by prospective study participants. Before DNA extraction, blood samples from the prospective study were shipped at room temperature or frozen. Broader findings and caveats from the paper: The amount of clinical and demographic metadata varied by source and participant and was provided uncurated.

The immunoSEQ Assay, a bias-controlled multiplex PCR, was used to amplify TCRbeta CDR3 regions from genomic DNA. The authors' analysis ran thus. Nucleated cell counts per sample were estimated from amplification of reference gene primers within the assay. To quantify the absolute abundance of each unique TCRbeta CDR3 rearrangement, sequence reads were collapsed and filtered. For each sample, productive Simpson clonality was calculated by taking the square root of Simpson's diversity index across productive rearrangements. Drawn from immuneACCESS, this table holds only the in-frame rearrangements with V and J called that TCRdb kept. Clones are partly lost; checked studies trace under half to an unresolved V gene and leave the rest unexplained. V and J calls and clone size are given by that table; D and trimming were obtained from the DNA. The sample has hundreds of thousands of clones on record, roughly 85% of them singletons. About 19% of the sample goes to the ten largest clones.

The V gene is TRBV30 and the J gene is TRBJ2-1; TRBD2 lines up with 8 middle nucleotides. This receptor was obtained from a man aged 35 to 55 who had recovered from COVID-19. The sequenced sample was PBMCs or T cells enriched from blood (not recorded which). Read as DNA, the sequence is TGTAGTTGGAGCGGGAGTGGGAATGAGCAGTTCTTC. Its amino acids are CSWSGSGNEQFF. Reference TRBV30 and TRBJ2-1 genes cover what lies past the CDR3, so the full variable domain is SQTIHQWPATLVQPVGSPLSLECTVEGTSNPNLYWYRQAAGRGLQLLFYSVGIGQISSEVPQNLSASRPQDRQFILSSKKLLLSDSGFYLCSWSGSGNEQFFGPGTRLTVL.